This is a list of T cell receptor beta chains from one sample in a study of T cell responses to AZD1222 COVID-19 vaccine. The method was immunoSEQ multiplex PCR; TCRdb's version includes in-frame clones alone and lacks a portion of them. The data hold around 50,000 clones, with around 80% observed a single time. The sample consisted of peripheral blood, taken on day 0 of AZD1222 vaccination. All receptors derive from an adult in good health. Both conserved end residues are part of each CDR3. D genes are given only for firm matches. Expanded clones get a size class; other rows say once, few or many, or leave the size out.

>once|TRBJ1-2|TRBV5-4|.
TGTGCCAGCAGCGCAACGGGGAGGGCTGATGGCTACACCTTC
CASSATGRADGYTF
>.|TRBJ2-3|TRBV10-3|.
TGTGCCATCAGGATAACTTTGACAGATACGCAGTATTTT
CAIRITLTDTQYF
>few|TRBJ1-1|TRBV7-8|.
TGTGCCAGCAGCTCTCGGGGAGAAGCTTTCTTT
CASSSRGEAFF
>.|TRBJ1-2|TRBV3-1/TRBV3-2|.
TGTGCCAGCAGCCAAGTTGGAGCGTCGAGCGCTGGCTACACCTTC
CASSQVGASSAGYTF
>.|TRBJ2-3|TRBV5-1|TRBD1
TGCGCCAGCAGCTTGTATCCGGGACAGGGCACAGATACGCAGTATTTT
CASSLYPGQGTDTQYF
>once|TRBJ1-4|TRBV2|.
TGTGCCAGCAGTGAAGCGCCAGTTTCGGTCCGGTTTTTT
CASSEAPVSVRFF
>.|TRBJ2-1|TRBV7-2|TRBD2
TGTGCCAGCAGCTTTCGGACTAGCGGGTACAATGAGCAGTTCTTC
CASSFRTSGYNEQFF
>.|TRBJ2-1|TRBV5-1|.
TGCGCCAGCAAATCGGACGGGACTCAGAATGAGCAGTTCTTC
CASKSDGTQNEQFF
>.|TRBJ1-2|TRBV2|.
TGTGCCAGTAGATTGGGGGGGCCCTATGGCTACACCTTC
CASRLGGPYGYTF
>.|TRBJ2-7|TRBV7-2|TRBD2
TGTGCCAGCAGCTTAGTTGGGACTAGCGGGGATTCCATTTACGAGCAGTACTTC
CASSLVGTSGDSIYEQYF
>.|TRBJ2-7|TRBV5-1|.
TGCGCCAGCAGCCTTGGACAGAATTACGAGCAGTACTTC
CASSLGQNYEQYF
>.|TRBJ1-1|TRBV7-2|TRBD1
TGTGCCAGCAGCAATAGCGTCAGGGGGCGCGGCACTGAAGCTTTCTTT
CASSNSVRGRGTEAFF
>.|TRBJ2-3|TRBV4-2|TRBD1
TGTGCCAGCAGCCAAGAGGGACAGGGGGTTGATACGCAGTATTTT
CASSQEGQGVDTQYF
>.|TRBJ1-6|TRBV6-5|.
TGTGCCAGCAACTTGGGGGACCTTAGGAATTCACCCCTCCACTTT
CASNLGDLRNSPLHF
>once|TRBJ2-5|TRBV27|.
TGTGCCAGCAGTTTAAGAGGACTAACCTCAGAGACCCAGTACTTC
CASSLRGLTSETQYF
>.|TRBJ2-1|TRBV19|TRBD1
TGTGCCAGTAGTTTTGGGACAGGGCCCTACAATGAGCAGTTCTTC
CASSFGTGPYNEQFF
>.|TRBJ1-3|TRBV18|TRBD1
TGTGCCAGCTCACCACCGCGGGACAGGGTCATTGGAAACACCATATATTTT
CASSPPRDRVIGNTIYF
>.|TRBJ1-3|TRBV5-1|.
TGCGCCAGCAGCCCCTGGGAACGGAATCCGGGAGGAAACACCATATATTTT
CASSPWERNPGGNTIYF
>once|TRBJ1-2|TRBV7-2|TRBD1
TGTGCCAGCAGCCACGGGACAGGGGATGGCTACACCTTC
CASSHGTGDGYTF
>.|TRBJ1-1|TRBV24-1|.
TGTGCCACCAGGGGAGGGGACCCTTCCTCTAACACTGAAGCTTTCTTT
CATRGGDPSSNTEAFF
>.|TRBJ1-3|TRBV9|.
TGTGCCAGCAGCCCCCGCGGCCAAACAACCATATATTTT
CASSPRGQTTIYF
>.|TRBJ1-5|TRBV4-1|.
TGCGCCAGCAGCCAAGATCAAGTCGGCAATCAGCCCCAGCATTTT
CASSQDQVGNQPQHF
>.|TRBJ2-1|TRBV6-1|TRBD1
TGTGCCAGCAGCGAGACAGGGAATGAGCAGTTCTTC
CASSETGNEQFF
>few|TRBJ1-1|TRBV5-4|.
TGTGCCAGCAGCATGAGTCAACGGCAAATGGCTTTCTTT
CASSMSQRQMAFF
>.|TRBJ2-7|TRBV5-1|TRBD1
TGCGCCAGCGGCCTGGGACAGAGGAACGAGCAGTACTTC
CASGLGQRNEQYF
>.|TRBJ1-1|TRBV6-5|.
TGTGCCAGCAGTTATGGGGGCCCCGGGGCTGAAGCTTTCTTT
CASSYGGPGAEAFF
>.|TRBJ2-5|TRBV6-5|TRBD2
TGTGCCAGCTCGGAGGTGGGGGGGCAAGAGACCCAGTACTTC
CASSEVGGQETQYF
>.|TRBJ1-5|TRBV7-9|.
TGTGCCAGCAGCAAAGGAAGGGGGGACAATCAGCCCCAGCATTTT
CASSKGRGDNQPQHF
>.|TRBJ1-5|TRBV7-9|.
TGTGCCAGCAGCTCAGGGAGTCAGCCCCAGCATTTT
CASSSGSQPQHF
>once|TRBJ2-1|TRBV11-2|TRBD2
TGTGCCAGCAGCTTAGGATGGGGGACTAGCGGGGGAGAGCAGTTCTTC
CASSLGWGTSGGEQFF
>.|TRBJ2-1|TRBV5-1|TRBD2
TGCGCCAGCACCAATGGACTAGCGGGAGGACAGTACAATGAGCAGTTCTTC
CASTNGLAGGQYNEQFF
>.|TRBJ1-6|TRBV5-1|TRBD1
TGCGCCAGCAGCTTGGCAACAGGGGAACATTCACCCCTCCACTTT
CASSLATGEHSPLHF
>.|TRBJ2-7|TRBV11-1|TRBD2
TGTGCCAGCAGCAAAGGGACTAGCGGGATTTCCTACGAGCAGTACTTC
CASSKGTSGISYEQYF
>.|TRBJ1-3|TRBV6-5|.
TGTGCCAGCAGACCGCCGCGGACAGCCGGAAACACCATATATTTT
CASRPPRTAGNTIYF
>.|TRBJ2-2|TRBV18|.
TGTGCCAGCTCACCGAAAAGGCAGACGAACACCGGGGAGCTGTTTTTT
CASSPKRQTNTGELFF
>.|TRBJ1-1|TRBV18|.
TGTGCCAGCTCAATGGTCGGGCGGAACACTGAAGCTTTCTTT
CASSMVGRNTEAFF
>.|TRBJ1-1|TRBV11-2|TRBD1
TGTGCCAGCAGCCGGGGGACAGGTTACACTGAAGCTTTCTTT
CASSRGTGYTEAFF
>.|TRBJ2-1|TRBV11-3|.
TGTGCCAGCAGCTTAGGGGCAGGGTGGGAGCAGTTCTTC
CASSLGAGWEQFF
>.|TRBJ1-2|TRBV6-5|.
TGTGCCAGCAGTTACTTAACAGGGCTTGCGGGCGAGGGCTACACCTTC
CASSYLTGLAGEGYTF
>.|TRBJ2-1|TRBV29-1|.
TGCAGCGTTGATGTTCCGGGGCGCGGCTACAATGAGCAGTTCTTC
CSVDVPGRGYNEQFF
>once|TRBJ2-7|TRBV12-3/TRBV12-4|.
TGTGCCAGCAGGGAGGCCTACGAGCAGTACTTC
CASREAYEQYF
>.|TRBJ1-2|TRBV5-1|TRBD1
TGCGCCAGCAGCTTGGGTTTTGGACAGGGCTATGGCTACACCTTC
CASSLGFGQGYGYTF
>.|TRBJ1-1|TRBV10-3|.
TGTGCCATCAGTGCACGGGTGGGGGACACTGAAGCTTTCTTT
CAISARVGDTEAFF
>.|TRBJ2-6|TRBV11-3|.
TGTGCCAGCAGCCCCAGCGGGGCCAACGTCCTGACTTTC
CASSPSGANVLTF
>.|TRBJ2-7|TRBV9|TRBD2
TGTGCCAGCAGCGTATGGGGTAGCGGGGGTTACGAGCAGTACTTC
CASSVWGSGGYEQYF
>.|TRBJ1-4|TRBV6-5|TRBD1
TGTGCCAGCGAGAGGGACAGGGATGAAAAACTGTTTTTT
CASERDRDEKLFF
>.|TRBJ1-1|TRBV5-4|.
TGTGCCAGCAGCTTGAGGGGGAACACTGAAGCTTTCTTT
CASSLRGNTEAFF
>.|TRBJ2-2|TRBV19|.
TGTGCCAGTAGGTTCATAAGGGGGGCGAACACCGGGGAGCTGTTTTTT
CASRFIRGANTGELFF
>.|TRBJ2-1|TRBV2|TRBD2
TGTGCCAGCAGGGAACTAGCGGGGAGCTCCTACAATGAGCAGTTCTTC
CASRELAGSSYNEQFF
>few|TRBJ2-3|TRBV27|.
TGTGCCAGCAGGCGACAGGGAGGTACAGATACGCAGTATTTT
CASRRQGGTDTQYF
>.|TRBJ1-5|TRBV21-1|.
TGTGCCAGCAGGACAGGGGGATATCGGAGCAATCAGCCCCAGCATTTT
CASRTGGYRSNQPQHF
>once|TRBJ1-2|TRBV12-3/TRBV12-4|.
TGTGCCAGCAGACTTGCAGGGTCGTATGGCTACACCTTC
CASRLAGSYGYTF
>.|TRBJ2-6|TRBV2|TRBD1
TGTGCCAGCAGCGATCCGGGACAGGACTCTGGGGCCAACGTCCTGACTTTC
CASSDPGQDSGANVLTF
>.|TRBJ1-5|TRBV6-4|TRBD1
TGTGCCAGCAGCGCGGACAGGGGAAGCAATCAGCCCCAGCATTTT
CASSADRGSNQPQHF
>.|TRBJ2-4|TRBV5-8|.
TGTGCCAGCAGCCCACCCTACAGGGCCCAAAACATTCAGTACTTC
CASSPPYRAQNIQYF